This is a list of T cell receptor beta chains from one sample in a study of blood T cell repertoires in COVID-19. The method was immunoSEQ multiplex PCR; TCRdb's version includes in-frame clones alone and lacks a portion of them. Of roughly 120,000 clones listed, roughly 92% are singletons. Sequencing used peripheral blood. The receptor set was obtained from a man aged 45 to 65 with COVID-19, enrolled during active disease. CDR3s include the opening cysteine and the closing phenylalanine or tryptophan. D genes are given only for firm matches. The size of a clone is reported for some rows only, either as once, few or many, or as a class for expanded clones.

size: NA; V: TRBV2; J: TRBJ2-1; D: TRBD2; CDR3: CASRPLAGGPYNEQFF; DNA: TGTGCCAGCAGACCGCTAGCGGGAGGGCCGTACAATGAGCAGTTCTTC
size: NA; V: TRBV18; J: TRBJ2-4; D: TRBD2; CDR3: CASSLAGKNIQYF; DNA: TGTGCCAGCTCCCTAGCGGGAAAAAACATTCAGTACTTC
size: NA; V: TRBV5-1; J: TRBJ2-3; D: NA; CDR3: CASSFEGGGNTQYF; DNA: TGCGCCAGCAGCTTCGAGGGAGGGGGAAATACGCAGTATTTT
size: once; V: TRBV28; J: TRBJ2-3; D: NA; CDR3: CASRSGSRDTQYF; DNA: TGTGCCAGCAGATCAGGGTCCCGGGATACGCAGTATTTT
size: NA; V: TRBV5-6; J: TRBJ2-1; D: TRBD2; CDR3: CASSLLAGGGNEQFF; DNA: TGTGCCAGCAGCTTGCTAGCGGGAGGAGGGAATGAGCAGTTCTTC
size: NA; V: TRBV4-1; J: TRBJ2-4; D: NA; CDR3: CATFDRAKNIQYF; DNA: TGCGCCACCTTCGACAGGGCCAAAAACATTCAGTACTTC
size: NA; V: TRBV29-1; J: TRBJ2-7; D: NA; CDR3: CSVERGGPYYEQYF; DNA: TGCAGCGTTGAAAGGGGGGGACCCTACTACGAGCAGTACTTC
size: NA; V: TRBV19; J: TRBJ2-7; D: NA; CDR3: CASRVDTQGTYEQYF; DNA: TGTGCCAGTAGGGTTGACACTCAGGGGACCTACGAGCAGTACTTC
size: once; V: TRBV4-1; J: TRBJ1-1; D: NA; CDR3: CASSHRNTEAFF; DNA: TGCGCCAGCAGCCATCGGAACACTGAAGCTTTCTTT
size: NA; V: TRBV7-2; J: TRBJ2-7; D: NA; CDR3: CASSLWGVSGYEQYF; DNA: TGTGCCAGCAGCTTATGGGGGGTGTCGGGATACGAGCAGTACTTC
size: NA; V: TRBV29-1; J: TRBJ1-1; D: NA; CDR3: CSVAPSNGGLRTEAFF; DNA: TGCAGCGTTGCCCCTTCGAACGGGGGGTTGAGGACTGAAGCTTTCTTT
size: NA; V: TRBV2; J: TRBJ2-1; D: NA; CDR3: CASSDDWGEASYNEQFF; DNA: TGTGCCAGCAGTGATGACTGGGGGGAGGCCTCCTACAATGAGCAGTTCTTC
size: NA; V: TRBV4-2; J: TRBJ1-4; D: TRBD1; CDR3: CASSHSTGGDNEKLFF; DNA: TGTGCCAGCAGCCATTCGACAGGGGGGGATAATGAAAAACTGTTTTTT
size: once; V: TRBV19; J: TRBJ1-2; D: TRBD1; CDR3: CASRSDRANYGYTF; DNA: TGTGCCAGTAGATCGGACAGGGCTAACTATGGCTACACCTTC
size: NA; V: TRBV12-3/TRBV12-4; J: TRBJ1-2; D: NA; CDR3: CASSLSAFGGYTF; DNA: TGTGCCAGCAGTTTATCCGCCTTCGGTGGCTACACCTTC
size: NA; V: TRBV30; J: TRBJ2-5; D: NA; CDR3: CAWSVVGGSETQYF; DNA: TGTGCCTGGAGTGTCGTTGGCGGGTCGGAGACCCAGTACTTC
size: NA; V: TRBV6-5; J: TRBJ1-2; D: NA; CDR3: CASSNRDNYGYTF; DNA: TGTGCCAGCAGTAACAGGGATAACTATGGCTACACCTTC
size: once; V: TRBV5-1; J: TRBJ2-6; D: NA; CDR3: CASSQKPQGTGANVLTF; DNA: TGCGCCAGCAGCCAAAAGCCCCAGGGGACAGGGGCCAACGTCCTGACTTTC
size: NA; V: TRBV5-1; J: TRBJ1-1; D: NA; CDR3: CASSLAWQNTEAFF; DNA: TGCGCCAGCAGCTTGGCCTGGCAGAACACTGAAGCTTTCTTT
size: NA; V: TRBV5-8; J: TRBJ2-3; D: TRBD1; CDR3: CASSWTRGIDTQYF; DNA: TGTGCCAGCAGTTGGACCAGGGGGATCGATACGCAGTATTTT
size: NA; V: TRBV7-2; J: TRBJ2-1; D: TRBD2; CDR3: CASSLSGLAVNEQFF; DNA: TGTGCCAGCAGCTTATCGGGACTAGCGGTTAATGAGCAGTTCTTC
size: NA; V: TRBV6-5; J: TRBJ2-3; D: NA; CDR3: CASSSPGETDTQYF; DNA: TGTGCCAGCAGTTCCCCGGGAGAGACAGATACGCAGTATTTT
size: once; V: TRBV15; J: TRBJ2-6; D: TRBD2; CDR3: CATSRDRTSSGANVLTF; DNA: TGTGCCACCAGCAGAGATCGGACTAGCTCTGGGGCCAACGTCCTGACTTTC
size: NA; V: TRBV9; J: TRBJ2-1; D: TRBD1; CDR3: CASSVGDHGQGPSLRNEQFF; DNA: TGTGCCAGCAGCGTAGGGGACCATGGACAGGGCCCCTCTCTTAGGAATGAGCAGTTCTTC
size: NA; V: TRBV6-5; J: TRBJ2-2; D: TRBD1; CDR3: CASSTGTANTGELFF; DNA: TGTGCCAGCAGTACCGGGACAGCGAACACCGGGGAGCTGTTTTTT
size: NA; V: TRBV19; J: TRBJ2-1; D: NA; CDR3: CASSSEGSWHNEQFF; DNA: TGTGCCAGTAGCTCTGAAGGGAGTTGGCACAATGAGCAGTTCTTC
size: once; V: TRBV28; J: TRBJ1-4; D: NA; CDR3: CASSLRETNEKLFF; DNA: TGTGCCAGCAGTCTCAGGGAAACTAATGAAAAACTGTTTTTT